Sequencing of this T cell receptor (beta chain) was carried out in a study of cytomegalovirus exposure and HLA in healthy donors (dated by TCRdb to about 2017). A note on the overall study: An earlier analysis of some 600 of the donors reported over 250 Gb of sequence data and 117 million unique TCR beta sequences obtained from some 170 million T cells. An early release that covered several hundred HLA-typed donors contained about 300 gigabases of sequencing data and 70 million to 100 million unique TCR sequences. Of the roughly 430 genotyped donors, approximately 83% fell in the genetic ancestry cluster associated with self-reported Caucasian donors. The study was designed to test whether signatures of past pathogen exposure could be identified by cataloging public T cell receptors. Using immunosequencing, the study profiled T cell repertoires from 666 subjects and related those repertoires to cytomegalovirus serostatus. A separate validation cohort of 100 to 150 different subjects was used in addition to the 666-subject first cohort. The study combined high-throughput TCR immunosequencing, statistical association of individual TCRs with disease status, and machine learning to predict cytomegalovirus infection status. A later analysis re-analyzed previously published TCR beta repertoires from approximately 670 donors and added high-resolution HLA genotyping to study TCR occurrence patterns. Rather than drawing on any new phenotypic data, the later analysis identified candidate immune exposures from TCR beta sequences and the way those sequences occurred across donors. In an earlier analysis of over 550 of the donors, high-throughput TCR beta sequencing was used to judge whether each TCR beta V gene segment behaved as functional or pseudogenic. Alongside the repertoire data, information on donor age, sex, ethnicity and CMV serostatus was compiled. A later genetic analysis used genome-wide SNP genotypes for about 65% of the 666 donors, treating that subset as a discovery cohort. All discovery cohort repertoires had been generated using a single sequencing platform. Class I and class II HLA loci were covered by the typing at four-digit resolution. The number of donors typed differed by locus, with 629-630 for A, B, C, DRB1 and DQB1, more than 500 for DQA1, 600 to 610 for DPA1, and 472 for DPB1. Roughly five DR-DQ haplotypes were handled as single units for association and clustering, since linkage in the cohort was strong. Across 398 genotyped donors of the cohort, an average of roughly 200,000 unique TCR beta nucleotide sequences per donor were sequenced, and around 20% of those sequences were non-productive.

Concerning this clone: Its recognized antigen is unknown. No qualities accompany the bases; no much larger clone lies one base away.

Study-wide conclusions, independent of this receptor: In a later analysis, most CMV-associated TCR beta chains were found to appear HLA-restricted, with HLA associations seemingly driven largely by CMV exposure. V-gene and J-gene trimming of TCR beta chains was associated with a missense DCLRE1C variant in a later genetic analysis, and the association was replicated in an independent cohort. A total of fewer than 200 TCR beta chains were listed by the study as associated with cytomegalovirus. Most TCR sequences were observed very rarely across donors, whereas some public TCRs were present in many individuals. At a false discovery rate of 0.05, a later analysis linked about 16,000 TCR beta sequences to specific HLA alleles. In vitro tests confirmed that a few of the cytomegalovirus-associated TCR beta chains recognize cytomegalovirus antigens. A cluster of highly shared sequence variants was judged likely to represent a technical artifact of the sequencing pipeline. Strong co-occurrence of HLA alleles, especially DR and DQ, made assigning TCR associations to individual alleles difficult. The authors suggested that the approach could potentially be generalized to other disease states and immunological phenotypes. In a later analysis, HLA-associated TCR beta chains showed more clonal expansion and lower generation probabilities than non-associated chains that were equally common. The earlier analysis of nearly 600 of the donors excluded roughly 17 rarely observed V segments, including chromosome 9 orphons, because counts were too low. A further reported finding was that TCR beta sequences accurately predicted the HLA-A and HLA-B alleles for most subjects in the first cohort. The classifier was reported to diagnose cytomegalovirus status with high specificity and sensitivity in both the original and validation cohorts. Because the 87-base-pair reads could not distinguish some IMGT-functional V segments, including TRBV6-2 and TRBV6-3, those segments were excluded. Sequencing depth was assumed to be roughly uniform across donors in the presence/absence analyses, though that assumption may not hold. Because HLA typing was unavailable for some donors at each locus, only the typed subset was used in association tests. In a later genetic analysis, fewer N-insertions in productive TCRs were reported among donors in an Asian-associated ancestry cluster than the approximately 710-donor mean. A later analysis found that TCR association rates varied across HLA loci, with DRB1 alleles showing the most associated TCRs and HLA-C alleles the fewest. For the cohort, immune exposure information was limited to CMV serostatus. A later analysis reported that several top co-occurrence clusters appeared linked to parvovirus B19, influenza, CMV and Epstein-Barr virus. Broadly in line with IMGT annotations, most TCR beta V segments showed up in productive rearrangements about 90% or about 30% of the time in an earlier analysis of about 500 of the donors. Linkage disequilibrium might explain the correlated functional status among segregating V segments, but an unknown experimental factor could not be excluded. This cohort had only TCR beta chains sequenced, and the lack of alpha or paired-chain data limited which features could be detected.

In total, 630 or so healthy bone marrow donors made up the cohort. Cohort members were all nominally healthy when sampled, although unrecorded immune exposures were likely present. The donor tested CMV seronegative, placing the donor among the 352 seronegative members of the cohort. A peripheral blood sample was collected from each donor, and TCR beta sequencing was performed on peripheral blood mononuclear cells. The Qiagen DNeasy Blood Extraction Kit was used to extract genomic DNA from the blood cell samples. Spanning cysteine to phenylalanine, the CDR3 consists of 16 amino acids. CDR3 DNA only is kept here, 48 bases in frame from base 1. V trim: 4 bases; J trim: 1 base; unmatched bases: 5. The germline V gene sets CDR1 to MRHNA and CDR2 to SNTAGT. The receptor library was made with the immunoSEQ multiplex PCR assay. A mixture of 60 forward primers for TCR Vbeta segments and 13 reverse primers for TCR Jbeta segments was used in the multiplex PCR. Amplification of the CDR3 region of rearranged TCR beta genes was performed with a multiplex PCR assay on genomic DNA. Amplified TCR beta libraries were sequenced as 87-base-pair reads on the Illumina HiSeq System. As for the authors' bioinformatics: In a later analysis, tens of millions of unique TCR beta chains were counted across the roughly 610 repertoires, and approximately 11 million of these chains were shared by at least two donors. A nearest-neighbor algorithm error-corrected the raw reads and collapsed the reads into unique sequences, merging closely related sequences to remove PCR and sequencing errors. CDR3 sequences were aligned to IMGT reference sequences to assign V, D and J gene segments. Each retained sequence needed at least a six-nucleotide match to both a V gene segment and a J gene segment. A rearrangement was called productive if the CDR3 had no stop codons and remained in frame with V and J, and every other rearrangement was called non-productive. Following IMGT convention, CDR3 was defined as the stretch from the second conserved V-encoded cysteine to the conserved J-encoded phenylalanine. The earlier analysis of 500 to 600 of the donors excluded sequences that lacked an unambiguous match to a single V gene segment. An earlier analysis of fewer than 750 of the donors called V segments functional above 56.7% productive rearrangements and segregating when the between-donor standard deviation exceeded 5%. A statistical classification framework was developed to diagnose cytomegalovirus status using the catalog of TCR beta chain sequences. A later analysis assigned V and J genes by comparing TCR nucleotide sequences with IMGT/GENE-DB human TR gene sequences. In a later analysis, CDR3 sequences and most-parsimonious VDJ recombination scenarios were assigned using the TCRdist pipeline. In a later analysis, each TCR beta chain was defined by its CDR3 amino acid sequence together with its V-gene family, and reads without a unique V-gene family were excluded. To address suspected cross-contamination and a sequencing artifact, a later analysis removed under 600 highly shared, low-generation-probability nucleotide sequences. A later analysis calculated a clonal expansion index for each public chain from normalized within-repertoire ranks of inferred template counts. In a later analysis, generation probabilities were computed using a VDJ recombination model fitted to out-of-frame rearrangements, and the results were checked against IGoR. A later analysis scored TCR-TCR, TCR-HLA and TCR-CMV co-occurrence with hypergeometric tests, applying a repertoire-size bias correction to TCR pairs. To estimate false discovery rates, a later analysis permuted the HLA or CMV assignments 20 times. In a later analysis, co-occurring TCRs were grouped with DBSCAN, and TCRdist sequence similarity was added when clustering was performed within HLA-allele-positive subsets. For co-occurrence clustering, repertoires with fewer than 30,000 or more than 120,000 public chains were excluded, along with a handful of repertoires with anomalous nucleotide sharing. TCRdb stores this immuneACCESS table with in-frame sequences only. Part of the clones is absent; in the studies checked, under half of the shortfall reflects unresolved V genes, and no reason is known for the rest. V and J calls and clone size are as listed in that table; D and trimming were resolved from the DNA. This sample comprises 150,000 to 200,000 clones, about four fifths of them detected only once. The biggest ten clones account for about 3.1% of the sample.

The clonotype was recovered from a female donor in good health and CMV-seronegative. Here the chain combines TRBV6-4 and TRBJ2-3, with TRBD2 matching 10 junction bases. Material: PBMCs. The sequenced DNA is TGTGCCAGCAGTGTGGCCACTAGCGGGGGCACAGATACGCAGTATTTT. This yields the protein CASSVATSGGTDTQYF.